This is a list of T cell receptor beta chains from one sample in a study of beta chain features in type 1 diabetes. The table came from immunoSEQ multiplex PCR; TCRdb's copy has only in-frame clones and leaves some out. The table lists 90,000 to 110,000 clones, 40% of them singletons. Sample: stem cell memory CD4+ T cells from blood. These receptors were obtained from a woman aged 18 to 35 in good health. The CDR3 runs from the conserved cysteine through the conserved F or W. D genes are given only for firm matches. Some rows have no size entry. The others give once, few or many, or a class for an expanded clone.

TRBV27	few	TRBJ2-1	15	NA	TGTGCCAGCAGTACCTCCATCTGGCAGGACAATGAGCAGTTCTTC	CASSTSIWQDNEQFF
TRBV19	NA	TRBJ2-3	15	NA	TGTGCCAGTAGCCCCAGAGGAGGTCCCACAGATACGCAGTATTTT	CASSPRGGPTDTQYF
TRBV7-2	NA	TRBJ1-5	16	NA	TGTGCCAGCAGCCACCCACAGGAAGGGTGGGATCAGCCCCAGCATTTT	CASSHPQEGWDQPQHF
TRBV27	few	TRBJ1-2	14	TRBD1	TGTGCCAGCCACCCCCTGCGGACAGGGAACGGCTACACCTTC	CASHPLRTGNGYTF
TRBV7-9	NA	TRBJ2-2	16	TRBD1	TGTGCCAGCAGCCAGCCTCCGGGACAGGCTCAAGGGGAGCTGTTTTTT	CASSQPPGQAQGELFF
TRBV5-4	few	TRBJ2-3	13	NA	TGTGCCAGCAGTCCCGGGTCTCGGGATACGCAGTATTTT	CASSPGSRDTQYF
TRBV7-3	NA	TRBJ2-1	16	TRBD2	TGTGCCAGCAGCTTCCTTATTAGCGGGAGTTTTAATGAGCAGTTCTTC	CASSFLISGSFNEQFF
TRBV7-3	NA	TRBJ2-1	15	NA	TGTGCCAGCAGCTGGGACTCTTCGTTAGTGAATGAGCAGTTCTTC	CASSWDSSLVNEQFF
TRBV14	NA	TRBJ1-2	14	TRBD1	TGTGCCAGCAGCCCCGGGACAGGGTCTATCGGCTACACCTTC	CASSPGTGSIGYTF
TRBV11-2	few	TRBJ2-3	15	NA	TGTGCCAGCAGCTTTATGAGGAGAAGCACAGATACGCAGTATTTT	CASSFMRRSTDTQYF
TRBV29-1	few	TRBJ2-7	13	TRBD1	TGCAGCGTTGTAGGACAGGGGATCTACGAGCAGTACTTC	CSVVGQGIYEQYF
TRBV5-1	once	TRBJ1-1	15	TRBD1	TGCGCCAGCAGCGTATCCACAGGGGCTGTCACTGAAGCTTTCTTT	CASSVSTGAVTEAFF
TRBV28	NA	TRBJ2-1	14	TRBD2	TGTGCCAGCAGCATCACTAGCGGGAACAATGAGCAGTTCTTC	CASSITSGNNEQFF
TRBV6-6	once	TRBJ1-1	14	NA	TGTGCCAGCAGTTATGACAGTTTGAACACTGAAGCTTTCTTT	CASSYDSLNTEAFF
TRBV5-1	few	TRBJ2-2	16	TRBD1	TGCGCCAGCAGCTTGAGGACAGGTTCGGGCACCGGGGAGCTGTTTTTT	CASSLRTGSGTGELFF
TRBV11-2	NA	TRBJ2-3	13	NA	TGTGCCAGCAGCCTCCGGAGCACAGATACGCAGTATTTT	CASSLRSTDTQYF
TRBV28	few	TRBJ2-7	15	TRBD2	TGTGCCAGCATATCGGGGGGGGAGGCCTCCTACGAGCAGTACTTC	CASISGGEASYEQYF
TRBV9	NA	TRBJ2-5	16	TRBD1	TGTGCCAGCAGCACAGGACAGGCCCGATACCAAGAGACCCAGTACTTC	CASSTGQARYQETQYF
TRBV29-1	few	TRBJ2-7	14	NA	TGCAGCGTTGCCGGACAGAACTACCACCACGAGCAGTACTTC	CSVAGQNYHHEQYF
TRBV19	NA	TRBJ1-1	14	NA	TGTGCCAGTACGGACAGCTACATGAACACTGAAGCTTTCTTT	CASTDSYMNTEAFF
TRBV6-5	once	TRBJ2-5	15	TRBD2	TGTGCCAGCTCGGGAGTAGCGGGAGTCCGGGAGACCCAGTACTTC	CASSGVAGVRETQYF
TRBV5-6	few	TRBJ2-5	14	NA	TGTGCCAGCAGCTGGGCAGGGATACAAGAGACCCAGTACTTC	CASSWAGIQETQYF
TRBV14	NA	TRBJ1-4	12	NA	TGTGCCAGCAGCCATTCCGGAGGAAAACTGTTTTTT	CASSHSGGKLFF
TRBV4-1	few	TRBJ1-4	15	NA	TGCGCCAGCAGCCAAGATCGGGGACTTAATGAAAAACTGTTTTTT	CASSQDRGLNEKLFF
TRBV5-1	NA	TRBJ2-1	12	NA	TGCGCCAGCAGCTTGGACTCGGGTAAGCAGTTCTTC	CASSLDSGKQFF
TRBV28	NA	TRBJ1-2	15	TRBD1	TGTGCCAGCAGTTCCCAAGGAGCAGGGGGCTACGGCTACACCTTC	CASSSQGAGGYGYTF
TRBV27	NA	TRBJ2-7	14	TRBD1	TGTGCCAGCAGTCCACAGGGGATCCCCTACGAGCAGTACTTC	CASSPQGIPYEQYF
TRBV5-1	few	TRBJ1-1	15	NA	TGCGCCAGCAGCCTTACAGGGAATGCGAACACTGAAGCTTTCTTT	CASSLTGNANTEAFF
TRBV4-1	NA	TRBJ2-1	15	TRBD2	TGCGCCAGCAGCCAAGGGGGGGGGTCTTACGGTGAGCAGTTCTTC	CASSQGGGSYGEQFF
TRBV18	NA	TRBJ1-2	13	NA	TGTGCCAGCTCACCAGCGGGGGGCTATGGCTACACCTTC	CASSPAGGYGYTF
TRBV15	few	TRBJ1-1	17	NA	TGTGCCACCAGCCAACTAGGAGGCGGCCGGAGGTCCACTGAAGCTTTCTTT	CATSQLGGGRRSTEAFF
TRBV5-1	NA	TRBJ1-1	14	NA	TGCGCCAGCAGCGGTCCTGCCAGAAACACTGAAGCTTTCTTT	CASSGPARNTEAFF
TRBV5-6	few	TRBJ2-7	12	NA	TGTGCCAGCAGCTGGGGCAGCTACGAGCAGTACTTC	CASSWGSYEQYF
TRBV4-1	NA	TRBJ1-1	14	NA	TGCGCCAGCAATAAACACCCACAGGACACTGAAGCTTTCTTT	CASNKHPQDTEAFF
TRBV18	NA	TRBJ2-1	12	NA	TGTGCCAGCTCACCGACTAGGAATGAGCAGTTCTTC	CASSPTRNEQFF
TRBV5-1	NA	TRBJ1-3	16	NA	TGCGCCAGCAGCTATGGCGGAACCTCTACTGGAAACACCATATATTTT	CASSYGGTSTGNTIYF
TRBV30	few	TRBJ1-3	17	NA	TGTGCCTGGAGTGTATCCCTTTCCATACACTCTGGAAACACCATATATTTT	CAWSVSLSIHSGNTIYF
TRBV27	NA	TRBJ2-5	15	TRBD2	TGTGCCAGCAGTGCACCCACTAGCGGGGGGGAGACCCAGTACTTC	CASSAPTSGGETQYF
TRBV7-3	few	TRBJ2-1	15	NA	TGTGCCAGCAGCTTAAGAGGGAGTCCTTACAATGAGCAGTTCTTC	CASSLRGSPYNEQFF
TRBV5-1	few	TRBJ2-7	13	TRBD1	TGCGCCAGCAGCTCGGGACAGCCCTACGAGCAGTACTTC	CASSSGQPYEQYF
TRBV19	NA	TRBJ1-2	13	NA	TGTGCCAGTAGTATAACGGCAGGCTATGGCTACACCTTC	CASSITAGYGYTF
TRBV7-9	few	TRBJ2-4	12	TRBD1	TGTGCCAGCAGCCCAGACAGGGGCACTCAGTACTTC	CASSPDRGTQYF
TRBV5-1	few	TRBJ2-1	15	NA	TGCGCCAGCAGCTTGGACGGCGGGACCATCAATGAGCAGTTCTTC	CASSLDGGTINEQFF
TRBV18	NA	TRBJ2-5	13	NA	TGTGCCAGCTCACCGGGAGGGGGTGAGACCCAGTACTTC	CASSPGGGETQYF
TRBV28	few	TRBJ1-5	13	NA	TGTGCCGCGGACAGTATTAGAAATCAGCCCCAGCATTTT	CAADSIRNQPQHF
TRBV18	NA	TRBJ1-1	14	TRBD1	TGTGCCAGCTCACCAGCACAGGGGAGCGGTGAAGCTTTCTTT	CASSPAQGSGEAFF
TRBV6-1	NA	TRBJ2-3	15	NA	TGTGCCAGCAGTGATCTCGGCGGGCGGGCGGATACGCAGTATTTT	CASSDLGGRADTQYF
TRBV5-6	NA	TRBJ2-3	14	NA	TGTGCCAGCAGCCCGCCCAATACAGGCGATACGCAGTATTTT	CASSPPNTGDTQYF
TRBV6-5	once	TRBJ2-7	14	NA	TGTGCCAGCAGTTTGGGACAAGCGAGCTACGAGCAGTACTTC	CASSLGQASYEQYF
TRBV28	few	TRBJ1-5	14	TRBD1	TGTGCCAGCAGTCCAGACAGGGCTAATCAGCCCCAGCATTTT	CASSPDRANQPQHF
TRBV29-1	NA	TRBJ2-3	13	NA	TGCAGCGTCGGGACACTAAGCACAGATACGCAGTATTTT	CSVGTLSTDTQYF
TRBV7-9	NA	TRBJ2-7	16	TRBD1	TGTGCCAGCAGCTTAGCAGACAGGGTAGGAACCTACGAGCAGTACTTC	CASSLADRVGTYEQYF
TRBV28	few	TRBJ2-3	19	TRBD2	TGTGCCAGCAGTGGGGCAGCAGGGGCTAGCGGGCATGGCACAGATACGCAGTATTTT	CASSGAAGASGHGTDTQYF
TRBV5-1	NA	TRBJ2-5	16	TRBD1	TGCGCCAGCAGCCCACGGACAGGAATAAACAAAGAGACCCAGTACTTC	CASSPRTGINKETQYF
TRBV5-1	NA	TRBJ2-7	13	NA	TGCGCCAGCAGCTTGGAGTCAGATTACGAGCAGTACTTC	CASSLESDYEQYF